Below are 32 T cell receptor beta chains sequenced from a single sample in a study of OX40 agonist ivuxolimab in advanced cancers. Here immunoSEQ multiplex PCR was the method, and the copy in TCRdb shows in-frame clones only, minus some. The sample shows tens of thousands of clones, 91% of them seen only once. Sequencing was performed on CD4+ or CD8+ T cells sorted from blood, taken in a trial of the OX40 agonist ivuxolimab. The receptor source for this set is an adult with an advanced solid tumor such as melanoma, head and neck, liver or kidney cancer.

This clone was recorded only once. The rearrangement joins TRBV7-6 to TRBJ2-7; D is uncertain. Germline CDR1 reads SGHVS; CDR2 reads FNYEAQ. Trimming took off 5 bases at V and 0 bases at J, with 11 bases between the two ends. The CDR3 spans 14 residues. In DNA form, the CDR3 reads TGTGCCAGCAGCCTAGGACGGTCCTCCTACGAGCAGTACTTC. Translation: CASSLGRSSYEQYF.

The chain uses TRBV7-3 and TRBJ2-5; the D gene is possibly TRBD2 (6 bases). Deletions cut 1 base from V and 7 bases from J, with 10 bases between. CDR1 and CDR2 (germline): SGHTA, FQGTGA. The CDR3 covers 13 residues. DNA for the CDR3: TGTGCCAGCAGCTTAAATCAGGGAGGGACCCAGTACTTC. This sequence encodes CASSLNQGGTQYF.

This chain uses TRBV5-1 with TRBJ2-7, with D possibly TRBD1 on 5 matching bases. Germline V CDR1 and CDR2: SGHRS, YFSETQ. The V end lost 4 bases, the J end lost 3 bases, and 17 bases lay between the germline ends. The CDR3 has 15 amino acids. In DNA form, the CDR3 reads TGCGCCAGCAGCCCGGATTCCCCAGGGATCTACGAGCAGTACTTC. Translated, it gives CASSPDSPGIYEQYF.

The gene calls are TRBV19 and TRBJ1-1; 7 bases are a match to TRBD1. The germline V gene has CDR1 LNHDA and CDR2 SQIVND (reference sequence). V lost 7 bases, J lost 4 bases, and 15 bases stayed unmatched. CDR3 size: 16 residues. The CDR3 spells CASNPRTGKGITEAFF. The CDR3 DNA sequence: TGTGCCAGTAATCCTAGGACAGGCAAAGGGATCACTGAAGCTTTCTTT.

The chain joins TRBV5-4 to TRBJ2-3; the match to TRBD2 covers 9 bases. The CDR3 loop spans 16 amino acids. Germline assignment: CDR1 SGHNT and CDR2 YYREEE (reference sequence). Trimming took 0 bases from V and 1 from J; bases not matched to a gene: 3. The CDR3 nucleotides are TGTGCCAGCAGCTTGGGACTAGCGGAGCGCACAGATACGCAGTATTTT. It translates to CASSLGLAERTDTQYF.

Turning to this clone: Other nucleotide sequences from this sample produce the same CDR3. V and J are TRBV30 and TRBJ2-1; TRBD2 aligns across 7 bases. Germline CDR1 reads GTSNPN; CDR2 reads SVGIG (reference sequence). The CDR3 loop spans 14 amino acids. V shed 0 bases and J 4 bases; nucleotides not matched to a gene: 3. The CDR3 loop is CAWSVGGSYNEQFF. CDR3 nucleotide sequence: TGTGCCTGGAGTGTGGGAGGGAGTTACAATGAGCAGTTCTTC. Supplemented by reference TRBV30 and TRBJ2-1, the full variable domain reads SQTIHQWPATLVQPVGSPLSLECTVEGTSNPNLYWYRQAAGRGLQLLFYSVGIGQISSEVPQNLSASRPQDRQFILSSKKLLLSDSGFYLCAWSVGGSYNEQFFGPGTRLTVL.

The V call is TRBV7-2, the J call TRBJ1-1, with TRBD1 as a possible D gene (5 bases). Germline V gives CDR1 SGHTA, CDR2 FQGNSA. V was pared by 6 bases and J by 0 bases, with 14 bases between. This CDR3 has 15 residues. CDR3 coding DNA: TGTGCCAGCAGGCCCCCTGGGGCCGTGAACACTGAAGCTTTCTTT. Its translation: CASRPPGAVNTEAFF.

The gene calls are TRBV28 and TRBJ1-1; 7 nucleotides agree with TRBD1. The CDR3 is made up of 15 amino acids. From germline, CDR1 is MDHEN and CDR2 SYDVKM. V shed 2 bases, J shed 1 base, and the junction held 4 bases outside the gene matches. The CDR3 loop is CASSLQGGPNTEAFF. CDR3 nucleotides: TGTGCCAGCAGTTTACAGGGGGGTCCGAACACTGAAGCTTTCTTT.

The chain has TRBV5-1 and TRBJ2-7; D is possibly TRBD1 (5 bases). Germline CDR1 reads SGHRS; CDR2 reads YFSETQ. V dropped 4 bases and J dropped 3 bases, with 14 bases sitting between them. The CDR3 loop spans 14 amino acids. CDR3 nucleotide sequence: TGCGCCAGCAGCCTACCGACAGAGCTCTACGAGCAGTACTTC. This sequence encodes CASSLPTELYEQYF.

V is TRBV5-1 and J is TRBJ2-5; no clear D gene. The J call may be incorrect, as the DNA end agrees better with TRBJ2-7. The CDR3 has 13 amino acids. Per the germline V gene, CDR1 is SGHRS and CDR2 is YFSETQ. In DNA form, the CDR3 reads TGCGCCAGCAGCCAAGATAGCTCCTACGAGCAGTACTTC. It is translated as CASSQDSSYEQYF.

The chain carries TRBV30 and TRBJ2-7; 9 nucleotides line up with TRBD1. The CDR3 contains 14 residues. The germline CDR1 and CDR2 sequences are GTSNPN and SVGIG (reference sequence). V was pared by 3 bases and J by 3 bases, with 6 bases of the junction left unmatched. This chain's CDR3 is CAWSNRGPNYEQYF. CDR3 nucleotides: TGTGCCTGGAGCAACAGGGGGCCCAACTACGAGCAGTACTTC.

The chain links TRBV9 to TRBJ1-1; 7 nucleotides match TRBD1. The CDR3 extends over 15 amino acids. CDR1 and CDR2 from the germline V gene are SGDLS and YYNGEE. V shed 4 bases, J shed 2 bases, and the junction held 8 bases outside the gene matches. CDR3 in amino acids: CASSRTDRVNTEAFF. Written as DNA, the CDR3 is TGTGCCAGCAGCCGCACCGACAGGGTTAACACTGAAGCTTTCTTT. The variable domain in full, with the rest retrieved from reference TRBV9 and TRBJ1-1, is DSGVTQTPKHLITATGQRVTLRCSPRSGDLSVYWYQQSLDQGLQFLIQYYNGEERAKGNILERFSAQQFPDLHSELNLSSLELGDSALYFCASSRTDRVNTEAFFGQGTRLTVV.

This rearrangement joins TRBV7-2 to TRBJ1-2, with 9 nucleotides matching TRBD1. This CDR3 region has 14 residues. Germline assignment: CDR1 SGHTA and CDR2 FQGNSA. Unmatched junction bases numbered 6, after V lost 5 bases and J lost 5 bases. CDR3 sequence (DNA): TGTGCCAGCAGCCAATATGGACAGGGGTATGGCTACACCTTC. It yields the protein CASSQYGQGYGYTF. Full variable domain (remainder filled in from reference TRBV7-2 and TRBJ1-2): GAGVSQSPSNKVTEKGKDVELRCDPISGHTALYWYRQSLGQGLEFLIYFQGNSAPDKSGLPSDRFSAERTGGSVSTLTIQRTQQEDSAVYLCASSQYGQGYGYTFGSGTRLTVV.

CDR3 sequence reads: CSVNVGTYEQYF. CDR3 nucleotide sequence: TGCAGCGTTAACGTGGGGACCTACGAGCAGTACTTC. The chain has TRBV29-1 and TRBJ2-7, with unresolved D. V shed 5 bases and J shed 2 bases, with 10 bases lying between them. The germline V gene has CDR1 SQVTM and CDR2 ANQGSEA. This CDR3 has 12 amino acids.

This chain connects TRBV4-2 to TRBJ2-7, with 13 bases fitting TRBD2. Germline values: CDR1 LGHNA, CDR2 YNFKEQ. The CDR3 runs 19 residues. J lost 1 base, V lost 8 bases, and 17 bases had no gene match. CDR3 sequence (DNA): TGTGCCAGCGCCCTCTCAACTGCAGGACTAGCGGGAGATTCCTACGAGCAGTACTTC. Translated, it gives CASALSTAGLAGDSYEQYF.

This chain joins TRBV10-3 and TRBJ2-5, with D unresolved. V lost 0 bases, J lost 4 bases, and 6 bases lay in between. Germline V lookup: CDR1 ENHRY, CDR2 SYGVKD. The CDR3 length is 13 residues. The CDR3 protein is CAISESSPETQYF. The DNA of the CDR3 is TGTGCCATCAGTGAGTCGTCTCCAGAGACCCAGTACTTC.

This sequence joins TRBV30 and TRBJ1-5; D is ambiguous. Trimming took 1 base from V and 3 from J, leaving 13 bases between them. Looked up from germline, CDR1 is GTSNPN and CDR2 is SVGIG (reference sequence). This CDR3 has 15 amino acids. CDR3 loop: CAWSGNAVSNQPQHF. Here the CDR3 DNA reads TGTGCCTGGAGTGGAAATGCGGTTTCCAATCAGCCCCAGCATTTT. Full variable domain (missing parts from reference TRBV30 and TRBJ1-5): SQTIHQWPATLVQPVGSPLSLECTVEGTSNPNLYWYRQAAGRGLQLLFYSVGIGQISSEVPQNLSASRPQDRQFILSSKKLLLSDSGFYLCAWSGNAVSNQPQHFGDGTRLSIL.

The gene calls are TRBV5-1 and TRBJ2-2; 14 positions match TRBD2. This CDR3 region has 18 residues. V lost 4 bases, J lost 7 bases, and 12 bases stayed unmatched. CDR1 and CDR2 (germline): SGHRS, YFSETQ. The CDR3 sequence: CASSPQGLAGGWGGELFF. The CDR3 coding sequence is TGCGCCAGCAGCCCGCAAGGACTAGCGGGAGGTTGGGGCGGGGAGCTGTTTTTT.

The chain uses TRBV6-6 and TRBJ2-1; maybe TRBD1 (5 bases). The germline V gene has CDR1 MNHNY and CDR2 SVGAGI (reference sequence). This CDR3 contains 15 residues. V was cut by 3 bases and J by 5 bases, with 14 bases left in between. CDR3 in DNA: TGTGCCAGCAGTTATCAGGGAAGGGCGAACAATGAGCAGTTCTTC. As protein: CASSYQGRANNEQFF.

This clone appeared once. The rearrangement joins TRBV10-3 to TRBJ2-5; TRBD1 aligns across 7 bases. CDR1 is ENHRY, CDR2 SYGVKD, per germline. This CDR3 contains 16 residues. J was trimmed by 0 bases and V by 2 bases; bases with no gene match: 6. CDR3 DNA sequence: TGTGCCATCAGTGAGGAGACAGGGAGACACCAAGAGACCCAGTACTTC. Amino acid sequence: CAISEETGRHQETQYF.

The V call is TRBV6-5, the J call TRBJ2-5; D unclear. V was clipped by 6 bases and J by 1 base, with 9 bases between them. The CDR3 length is 13 residues. Germline CDR1 reads MNHEY; CDR2 reads SVGAGI. The CDR3 sequence: CASRVSGQETQYF. As DNA, the CDR3 is TGTGCCAGCAGAGTCTCTGGCCAAGAGACCCAGTACTTC.

The CDR3: CASSDWGTQETQYF. The CDR3 DNA sequence: TGTGCCAGCAGTGATTGGGGTACGCAAGAGACCCAGTACTTC. The chain employs TRBV2 and TRBJ2-5; no clear D. From germline, CDR1 is SNHLY and CDR2 FYNNEI. The CDR3 is 14 residues long. The V end was cut by 3 bases, the J end by 2 bases, with 10 bases between.

The chain employs TRBV5-1 and TRBJ2-1; TRBD2 agrees at 11 bases. The germline V gene has CDR1 SGHRS and CDR2 YFSETQ. V shed 3 bases, J shed 4 bases, and the junction held 12 bases outside the gene matches. CDR3 length equals 18 residues. CDR3 residues: CASSSETSGIGLYNEQFF. CDR3 DNA: TGCGCCAGCAGCTCGGAGACTAGCGGGATCGGCCTTTACAATGAGCAGTTCTTC.

The gene calls are TRBV5-1 and TRBJ1-1; perhaps TRBD1 as D (5 bases). Germline V CDR1 and CDR2: SGHRS, YFSETQ. The CDR3 extends over 15 amino acids. Trimming took 4 bases from V and 0 from J, leaving 13 bases between them. CDR3 bases: TGCGCCAGCAGCACGCAGGGCGACATGAACACTGAAGCTTTCTTT. It is translated as CASSTQGDMNTEAFF.

This sequence joins TRBV5-1 and TRBJ2-7; tentatively, D is TRBD2 (6 bases). With 4 bases removed from V and 5 bases from J, the gap between germline ends came to 16 bases. This CDR3 comprises 14 residues. In germline, CDR1 is SGHRS, CDR2 YFSETQ. CDR3 loop: CASSPRGYPDEQYF. In DNA form, the CDR3 reads TGCGCCAGCAGCCCCCGGGGGTATCCCGACGAGCAGTACTTC.

V usage is TRBV19 and J usage is TRBJ2-2; 9 bases match TRBD1. This CDR3 is 14 amino acids long. Trimming at V came to 6 bases and at J to 7 bases, leaving 6 bases not matched to a gene. CDR1 is LNHDA, CDR2 SQIVND, per germline (reference sequence). CDR3 nucleotides: TGTGCCAGTAGCAAACAGGGGGCTATCGGGGAGCTGTTTTTT. It yields the protein CASSKQGAIGELFF.

The genes are TRBV16 and TRBJ1-3; tentatively, D is TRBD1 (5 bases). The germline CDR1 and CDR2 sequences are KGHSY and FQNENV. The CDR3 covers 15 residues. V was trimmed by 2 bases and J by 4 bases, leaving 12 bases between them. The DNA for the CDR3 is TGTGCCAGCAGCCAAATGAGGGGAGGCGGAAACACCATATATTTT. Protein product: CASSQMRGGGNTIYF.

The CDR3 protein is CASSPLGGGEQFF. The CDR3 bases are TGTGCCAGCTCACCACTTGGAGGGGGTGAGCAGTTCTTC. The J gene is TRBJ2-1, the V gene TRBV18; the D gene could be TRBD1 or TRBD2 (6 bases each). Looked up from germline, CDR1 is KGHSH and CDR2 is LQKENI. The CDR3 contains 13 residues. V dropped 1 base and J dropped 9 bases, with 10 bases sitting between them.

The chain joins TRBV28 to TRBJ1-1, with 7 nucleotides matching TRBD1. The germline V gene encodes CDR1 MDHEN and CDR2 SYDVKM. J lost 4 bases, V lost 3 bases, and 5 bases had no gene match. The CDR3 runs 14 residues. The CDR3 region is CASSFARGSTEAFF. The CDR3, as DNA: TGTGCCAGCAGTTTCGCCAGGGGGAGCACTGAAGCTTTCTTT.

The V call is TRBV7-9, the J call TRBJ2-7, with no clear D. V lost 5 bases to trimming and J lost 3 bases, with 14 bases between them. The germline CDR1 and CDR2 sequences are SEHNR and FQNEAQ (reference sequence). This CDR3 has 14 amino acids. CDR3 in DNA: TGTGCCAGCAGCCCTACCGACGGTAACTACGAGCAGTACTTC. This translates into CASSPTDGNYEQYF.

The CDR3 DNA follows: TGTGCCAGCAGCTTAATACGTCTCTCTGGAAACACCATATATTTT. Translating gives CASSLIRLSGNTIYF. The V gene is TRBV11-2, the J gene TRBJ1-3; D gene unclear. CDR1 SGHAT and CDR2 FQNNGV come from the germline V gene. CDR3 size: 15 residues. V was clipped by 2 bases and J by 0 bases, with 8 bases between them.

The rearrangement links TRBV7-2 to TRBJ2-2; 9 bases match TRBD1. CDR3 size: 16 residues. Unmatched junction bases numbered 10, after V lost 5 bases and J lost 6 bases. Germline CDR1 reads SGHTA; CDR2 reads FQGNSA. The CDR3 here is CASSTPTGQGSGELFF. The CDR3, as DNA: TGTGCCAGCAGCACACCCACCGGACAGGGGTCCGGGGAGCTGTTTTTT.